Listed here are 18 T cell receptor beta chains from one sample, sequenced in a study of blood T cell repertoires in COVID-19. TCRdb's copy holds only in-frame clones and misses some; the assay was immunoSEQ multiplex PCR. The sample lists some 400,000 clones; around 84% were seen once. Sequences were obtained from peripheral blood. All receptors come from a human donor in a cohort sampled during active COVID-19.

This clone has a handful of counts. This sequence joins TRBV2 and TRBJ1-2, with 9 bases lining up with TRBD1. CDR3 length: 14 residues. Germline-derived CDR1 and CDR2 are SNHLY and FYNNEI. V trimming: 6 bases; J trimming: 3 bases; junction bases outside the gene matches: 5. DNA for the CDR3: TGTGCCAGCAGCCGGGACAGGGCTGACTATGGCTACACCTTC. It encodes CASSRDRADYGYTF.

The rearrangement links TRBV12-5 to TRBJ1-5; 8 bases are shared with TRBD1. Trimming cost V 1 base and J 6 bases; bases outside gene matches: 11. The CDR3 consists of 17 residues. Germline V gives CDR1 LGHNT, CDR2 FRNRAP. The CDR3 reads CASGLALLGQVGQPQHF. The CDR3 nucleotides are TGTGCTAGTGGTTTGGCCCTTTTGGGACAGGTAGGTCAGCCCCAGCATTTT. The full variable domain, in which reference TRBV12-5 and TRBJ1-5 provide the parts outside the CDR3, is DARVTQTPRHKVTEMGQEVTMRCQPILGHNTVFWYRQTMMQGLELLAYFRNRAPLDDSGMPKDRFSAEMPDATLATLKIQPSEPRDSAVYFCASGLALLGQVGQPQHFGDGTRLSIL.

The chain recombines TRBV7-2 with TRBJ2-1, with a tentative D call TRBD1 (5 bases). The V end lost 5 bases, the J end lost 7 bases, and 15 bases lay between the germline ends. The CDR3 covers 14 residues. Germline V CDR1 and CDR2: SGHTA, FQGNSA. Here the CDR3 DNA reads TGTGCCAGCAGCGGGGCTCGGGCGTCTAATGAGCAGTTCTTC. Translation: CASSGARASNEQFF.

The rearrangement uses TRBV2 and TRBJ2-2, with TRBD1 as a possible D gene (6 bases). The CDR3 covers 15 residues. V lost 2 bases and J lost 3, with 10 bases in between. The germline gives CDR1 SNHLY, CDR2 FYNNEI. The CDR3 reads CASSEWGQDTGELFF. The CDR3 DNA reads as TGTGCCAGCAGTGAATGGGGACAAGACACCGGGGAGCTGTTTTTT.

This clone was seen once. The CDR3 DNA sequence: TGTGCCAGTAGGGGTGGGACAGGGGGCGAGGGCAATCAGCCCCAGCATTTT. Translated, it gives CASRGGTGGEGNQPQHF. The chain is built from TRBV19 and TRBJ1-5; 12 bases fit TRBD1. This CDR3 contains 17 residues. V lost 6 bases and J lost 2; bases outside the gene matches: 8. Germline CDR1 and CDR2: LNHDA and SQIVND (reference sequence).

The CDR3, as DNA: TGCAGTGCTAGTAAGACTAGCGGCGGCTACGAGCAGTACTTC. Protein: CSASKTSGGYEQYF. This chain connects TRBV20-1 to TRBJ2-7; 9 bases map to TRBD2. Unmatched junction bases numbered 6, after V lost 3 bases and J lost 3 bases. From germline, CDR1 is DFQATT and CDR2 SNEGSKA (reference sequence). The CDR3 is 14 residues long.

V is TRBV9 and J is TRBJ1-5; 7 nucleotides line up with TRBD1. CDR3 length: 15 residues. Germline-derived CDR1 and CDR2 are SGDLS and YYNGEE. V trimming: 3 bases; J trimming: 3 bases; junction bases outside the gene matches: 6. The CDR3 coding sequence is TGTGCCAGCAGCGCAACAGGGGCCATCAATCAGCCCCAGCATTTT. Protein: CASSATGAINQPQHF.

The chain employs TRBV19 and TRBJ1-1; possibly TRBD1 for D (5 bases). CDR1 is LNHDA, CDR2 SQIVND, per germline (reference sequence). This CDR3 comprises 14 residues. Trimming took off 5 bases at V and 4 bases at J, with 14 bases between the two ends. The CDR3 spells CASSGPQGFTEAFF. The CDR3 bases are TGTGCCAGTAGTGGACCCCAGGGATTCACTGAAGCTTTCTTT.

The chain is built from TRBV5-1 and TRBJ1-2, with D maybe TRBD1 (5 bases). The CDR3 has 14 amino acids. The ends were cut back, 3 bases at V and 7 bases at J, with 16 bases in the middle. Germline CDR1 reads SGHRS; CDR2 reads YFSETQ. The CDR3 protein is CASSSDDSSGGYTF. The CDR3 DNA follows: TGCGCCAGCAGCTCGGATGACAGTTCTGGTGGCTACACCTTC.

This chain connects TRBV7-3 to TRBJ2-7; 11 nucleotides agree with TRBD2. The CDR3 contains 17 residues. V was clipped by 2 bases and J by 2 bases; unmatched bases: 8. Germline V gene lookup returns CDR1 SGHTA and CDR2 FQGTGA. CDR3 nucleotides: TGTGCCAGCAGCTTATTGGGACCTAGCGGGGGGACCTACGAGCAGTACTTC. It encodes CASSLLGPSGGTYEQYF. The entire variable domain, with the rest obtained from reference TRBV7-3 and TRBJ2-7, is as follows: GAGVSQTPSNKVTEKGKYVELRCDPISGHTALYWYRQSLGQGPEFLIYFQGTGAADDSGLPNDRFFAVRPEGSVSTLKIQRTERGDSAVYLCASSLLGPSGGTYEQYFGPGTRLTVT.

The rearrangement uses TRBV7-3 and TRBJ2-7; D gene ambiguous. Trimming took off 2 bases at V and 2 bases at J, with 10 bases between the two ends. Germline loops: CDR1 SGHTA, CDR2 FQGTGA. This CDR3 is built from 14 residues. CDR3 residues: CASSLYGEAYEQYF. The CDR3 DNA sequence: TGTGCCAGCAGCTTATACGGTGAGGCCTACGAGCAGTACTTC.

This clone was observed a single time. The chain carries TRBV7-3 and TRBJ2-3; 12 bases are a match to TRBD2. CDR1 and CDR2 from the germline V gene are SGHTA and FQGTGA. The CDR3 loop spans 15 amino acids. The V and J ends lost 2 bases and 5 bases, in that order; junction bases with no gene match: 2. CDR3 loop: CASSLGLAGLDTQYF. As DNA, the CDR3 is TGTGCCAGCAGCTTAGGACTAGCGGGATTAGATACGCAGTATTTT.

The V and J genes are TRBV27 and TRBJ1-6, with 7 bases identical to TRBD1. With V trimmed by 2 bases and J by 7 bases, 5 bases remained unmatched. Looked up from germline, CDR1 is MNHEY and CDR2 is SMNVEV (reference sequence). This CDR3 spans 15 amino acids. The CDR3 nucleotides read TGTGCCAGCAGTTTAAATGGACAGGACAATTCACCCCTCCACTTT. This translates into CASSLNGQDNSPLHF.

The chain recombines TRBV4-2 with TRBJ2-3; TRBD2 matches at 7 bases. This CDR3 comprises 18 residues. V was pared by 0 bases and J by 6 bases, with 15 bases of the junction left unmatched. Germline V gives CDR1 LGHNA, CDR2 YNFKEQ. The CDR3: CASSQEGGSGPGVDTQYF. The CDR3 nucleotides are TGTGCCAGCAGCCAAGAGGGAGGGAGCGGACCGGGGGTGGATACGCAGTATTTT.

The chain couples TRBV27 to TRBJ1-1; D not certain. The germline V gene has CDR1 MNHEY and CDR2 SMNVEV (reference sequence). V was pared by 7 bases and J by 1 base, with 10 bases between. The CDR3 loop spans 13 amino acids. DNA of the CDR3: TGTGCCAGCAACCGGGAGGGGAACACTGAAGCTTTCTTT. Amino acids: CASNREGNTEAFF.

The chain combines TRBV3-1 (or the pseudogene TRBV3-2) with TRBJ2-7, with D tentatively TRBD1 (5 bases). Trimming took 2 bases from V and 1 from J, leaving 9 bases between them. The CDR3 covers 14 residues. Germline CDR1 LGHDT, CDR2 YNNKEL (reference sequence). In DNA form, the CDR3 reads TGTGCCAGCAGCCAATTCCAGGGATCCTACGAGCAGTACTTC. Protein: CASSQFQGSYEQYF.

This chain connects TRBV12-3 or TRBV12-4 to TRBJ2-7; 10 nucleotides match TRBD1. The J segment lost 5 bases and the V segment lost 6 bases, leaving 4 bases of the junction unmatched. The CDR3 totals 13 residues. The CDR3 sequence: CASSWDRGNEQYF. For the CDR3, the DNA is TGTGCCAGCAGCTGGGACAGGGGTAACGAGCAGTACTTC.

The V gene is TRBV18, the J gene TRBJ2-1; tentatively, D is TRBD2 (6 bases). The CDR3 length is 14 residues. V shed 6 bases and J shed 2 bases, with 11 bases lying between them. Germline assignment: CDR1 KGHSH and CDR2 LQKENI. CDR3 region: CASSGAGAYNEQFF. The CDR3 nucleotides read TGTGCCAGCTCTGGAGCGGGTGCCTACAATGAGCAGTTCTTC.